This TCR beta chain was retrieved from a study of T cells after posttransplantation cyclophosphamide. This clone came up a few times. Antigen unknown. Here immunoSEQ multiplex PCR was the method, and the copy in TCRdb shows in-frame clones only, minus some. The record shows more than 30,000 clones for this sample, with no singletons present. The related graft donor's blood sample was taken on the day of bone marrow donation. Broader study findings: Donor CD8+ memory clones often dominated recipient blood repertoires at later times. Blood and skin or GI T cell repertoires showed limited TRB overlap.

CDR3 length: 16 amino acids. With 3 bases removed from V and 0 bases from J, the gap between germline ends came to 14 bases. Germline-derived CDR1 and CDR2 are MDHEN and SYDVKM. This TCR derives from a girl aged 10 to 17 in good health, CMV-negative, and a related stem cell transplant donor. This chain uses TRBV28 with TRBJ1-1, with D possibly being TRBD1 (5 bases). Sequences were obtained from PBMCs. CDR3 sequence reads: CASSLGGFHMNTEAFF. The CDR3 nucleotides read TGTGCCAGCAGTTTGGGGGGGTTTCATATGAACACTGAAGCTTTCTTT.